Listed here is a single TCR beta chain. The antigen is undetermined. Trimming removed 3 bases at V and 0 bases at J, with 6 bases between. CDR3 size: 14 residues. Per germline, CDR1 KGHSH and CDR2 LQKENI. The data belong to a study of T cell responses to AZD1222 COVID-19 vaccine. Study findings and constraints: A reported finding is that nearly half of spike-specific TCRs target unmutated variant regions.

The assay was immunoSEQ multiplex PCR, and TCRdb's table has in-frame clones only and misses some. This repertoire shows roughly 180,000 clones, 94% found once; its top ten account for approximately 0.64%. The rearrangement links TRBV18 to TRBJ2-1; D not resolved. The TCR sequence derives from an adult in good health. The source was peripheral blood, collected on day 0 of AZD1222 vaccination. The CDR3 loop is CASSPGNSYNEQFF. DNA of the CDR3: TGTGCCAGCTCACCGGGGAACTCCTACAATGAGCAGTTCTTC.